What follows describes a single TCR beta chain. Germline CDR1 and CDR2: LGHNA and YSLEER. V gave up 4 bases and J gave up 0 bases, with 13 bases separating them. CDR3 size: 16 residues. This entry is derived from a study of T-cell reconstitution after alpha-beta-depleted transplantation in children. The TCRbeta library incorporated unique molecular identifiers. TCRdb itself ran the PCR reads through MiXCR, one entry per CDR3 protein. The sample yields 550,000 to 600,000 distinct CDR3 sequences, roughly 23% seen once. Source: PBMCs, mostly from graft donor cells, taken 360 days after TCRalphabeta/CD19-depleted stem cell transplant. The TCR originated in a boy under two years old who had a stem cell transplant for acute myeloid leukemia, so the T cells may come from the graft donor. The rearrangement links TRBV4-3 to TRBJ1-5, with D perhaps matching TRBD1 (5 bases). In nucleotides, the CDR3 is TGCGCCAGCAGCCCAGGGACCGGTTATAGCAATCAGCCCCAGCATTTT. The encoded protein is CASSPGTGYSNQPQHF.